Included here is one T cell receptor beta chain sequence, with context. Its antigen is currently unknown. The data were taken from a study of CD8+CD57+ T cells in acquired aplastic anemia. Only patients with CD8+CD57+ cell expansion on flow cytometry were chosen for sequencing. The patients all had a severe acquired aplastic anemia diagnosis. CDR1 and CDR2 from the germline V gene are LGHNT and FRNRAP. The CDR3 loop spans 15 amino acids. V was pared by 3 bases and J by 3 bases, with 15 bases between. According to the study, genomic DNA was the template for TCR beta VDJ and CDR3 profiling. TCRdb re-called the reads with MiXCR, one entry per CDR3 protein. This table has under 350,000 distinct CDR3 sequences, 56% appearing once. The study's findings and limits: Researchers report that twenty-nine CD8+ CDR3 sequences appeared in both patients and controls. Researchers reported that CD8+ Simpson's diversity was not significantly different in patients versus controls.

The J gene is TRBJ2-7, the V gene TRBV12-5; maybe TRBD1 (5 bases). The sequenced sample was sorted CD4+, CD8+, or CD8+CD57+ T cells (not recorded which) from PBMCs. This receptor was taken from a human donor with aplastic anemia. As DNA, the CDR3 is TGTGCTAGTGGTTTCACACGCGACAGAAGCTACGAGCAGTACTTC. Amino acid sequence: CASGFTRDRSYEQYF.